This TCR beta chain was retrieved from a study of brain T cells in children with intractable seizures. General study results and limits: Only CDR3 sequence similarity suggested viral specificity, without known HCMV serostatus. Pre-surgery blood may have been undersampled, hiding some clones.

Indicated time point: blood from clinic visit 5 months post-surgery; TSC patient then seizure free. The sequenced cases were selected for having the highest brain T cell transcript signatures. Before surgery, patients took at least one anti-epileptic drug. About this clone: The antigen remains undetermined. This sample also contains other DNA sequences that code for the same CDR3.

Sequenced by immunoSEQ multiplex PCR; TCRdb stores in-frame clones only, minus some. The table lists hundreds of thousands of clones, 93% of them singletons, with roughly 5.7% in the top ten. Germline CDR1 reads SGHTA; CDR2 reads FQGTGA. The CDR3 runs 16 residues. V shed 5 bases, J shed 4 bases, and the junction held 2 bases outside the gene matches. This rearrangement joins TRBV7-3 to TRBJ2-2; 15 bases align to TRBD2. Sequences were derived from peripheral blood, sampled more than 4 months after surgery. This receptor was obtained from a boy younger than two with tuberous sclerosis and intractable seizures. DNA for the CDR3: TGTGCCAGCAGCCCGGGACTAGCGGGGGGCACCGGGGAGCTGTTTTTT. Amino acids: CASSPGLAGGTGELFF.